The 27 T cell receptor beta chains below were found in one sample sequenced in a study of beta chain features in type 1 diabetes. As every portion of the isolated RNA was reverse transcribed, the sequencing read expressed TCRB transcripts. Repertoires were generated with immunoSEQ multiplex PCR, while TCRdb's copy carries only in-frame clones and drops some. The sample has 600,000 to 650,000 clones, around 15% seen once. Material: naive CD4+ T cells from blood. The receptors derive from a man between 18 and 29 years old in good health.

The genes are TRBV28 and TRBJ2-7, with a possible D match to TRBD1 (6 bases). Germline V lookup: CDR1 MDHEN, CDR2 SYDVKM. The CDR3 is 13 residues long. The V end was cut by 6 bases, the J end by 7 bases, with 16 bases between. The CDR3 reads CASSSTGSGEQYF. CDR3 bases: TGTGCCAGCAGCTCCACAGGGTCGGGGGAGCAGTACTTC.

This clone was detected only a few times. The chain's CDR3 is CASGSGHSSTDTQYF. The CDR3, as DNA: TGTGCTAGTGGATCGGGCCACTCTAGCACAGATACGCAGTATTTT. The J gene is TRBJ2-3, the V gene TRBV12-5, with no clear D. Per the germline V gene, CDR1 is LGHNT and CDR2 is FRNRAP. V was pared by 6 bases and J by 0 bases, with 13 bases between. The CDR3 length is 15 residues.

This clone was detected only a few times. A read error may produce the germline difference seen at one junction end. The V call is TRBV29-1, the J call TRBJ1-3; 7 nucleotides agree with TRBD1. Germline assignment: CDR1 SQVTM and CDR2 ANQGSEA. CDR3 length equals 14 residues. In nucleotides, the CDR3 is TGCAGCATTGAGAGGGGGCTCGAGAAGGACACCATATATTTT. It is translated as CSIERGLEKDTIYF.

J is TRBJ2-3 and V is TRBV7-2; possibly TRBD1 for D (5 bases). The V and J ends lost 5 bases and 4 bases respectively, with 13 bases between them. The CDR3 totals 14 residues. Germline V gene data show CDR1 as SGHTA and CDR2 as FQGNSA. CDR3 DNA: TGTGCCAGCAGCCACGAAGGGGTGGCAGATACGCAGTATTTT. Translation gives CASSHEGVADTQYF.

The chain combines TRBV4-3 with TRBJ1-1; D ambiguous. The CDR3 has 13 amino acids. V lost 4 bases to trimming and J lost 1 base, with 7 bases between them. In germline, CDR1 is LGHNA, CDR2 YSLEER. The CDR3 loop is CASSLQKNTEAFF. The CDR3 nucleotides are TGCGCCAGCAGCCTGCAAAAGAACACTGAAGCTTTCTTT.

The chain joins TRBV7-6 to TRBJ1-1; D is uncertain. Per germline, CDR1 SGHVS and CDR2 FNYEAQ. V shed 4 bases and J shed 6 bases, with 9 bases lying between them. CDR3 length: 12 amino acids. The CDR3: CASSSSEAEAFF. The DNA for the CDR3 is TGTGCCAGCAGCTCCTCCGAGGCTGAAGCTTTCTTT.

For the CDR3, the DNA is TGTGCCAGCAGCTTGGGACAGGGACGCACCGGGGAGCTGTTTTTT. This gives the protein CASSLGQGRTGELFF. The V and J genes are TRBV11-3 and TRBJ2-2; 9 positions agree with TRBD1. Unmatched junction bases numbered 3, after V lost 3 bases and J lost 4 bases. Germline loops: CDR1 SGHNT, CDR2 YENEEA. The CDR3 consists of 15 residues.

Turning to this clone: The sample holds other DNA sequences that translate to the same CDR3. The chain combines TRBV5-1 with TRBJ2-5; 7 nucleotides align to TRBD1. CDR3 length: 13 residues. The germline gives CDR1 SGHRS, CDR2 YFSETQ. V shed 4 bases, J shed 3 bases, and the junction held 3 bases outside the gene matches. CDR3 loop: CASSPGTEETQYF. The CDR3 nucleotides read TGCGCCAGCAGCCCCGGGACAGAAGAGACCCAGTACTTC.

This clone was observed a handful of times. This rearrangement joins TRBV30 to TRBJ1-1; D might be TRBD1 (6 bases). The V end lost 1 base, the J end lost 1 base, and 13 bases lay between the germline ends. The CDR3 consists of 15 residues. CDR1 GTSNPN and CDR2 SVGIG come from the germline V gene (reference sequence). Here the CDR3 DNA reads TGTGCCTGGAGTGCACAGGGTCCGTGGAACACTGAAGCTTTCTTT. Residues: CAWSAQGPWNTEAFF.

This chain joins TRBV7-2 and TRBJ2-5; 9 bases line up with TRBD1. The V gene's germline CDR1 is SGHTA and CDR2 FQGNSA. The CDR3 is made up of 13 amino acids. V was pared by 3 bases and J by 5 bases, with 1 base of the junction left unmatched. CDR3 sequence: CASSFGQGETQYF. The CDR3 bases are TGTGCCAGCAGCTTCGGACAGGGGGAGACCCAGTACTTC.

This clone turned up a few times. The V gene is TRBV7-2, the J gene TRBJ2-5; 9 bases are shared with TRBD1. This CDR3 has 14 residues. Germline V gene lookup returns CDR1 SGHTA and CDR2 FQGNSA. Trimming cost V 5 bases and J 2 bases; bases outside gene matches: 3. The CDR3 spells CASSRDRVQETQYF. The CDR3 DNA follows: TGTGCCAGCAGCCGGGACAGGGTTCAAGAGACCCAGTACTTC.

The sample holds one count of this clone. V gene TRBV9 combines with J gene TRBJ2-2; D not resolved. Germline CDR1 SGDLS, CDR2 YYNGEE. V was shortened by 3 bases and J by 5 bases, with 2 bases between the two germline ends. This CDR3 comprises 11 residues. This chain's CDR3 is CASSDTGELFF. For the CDR3, the DNA is TGTGCCAGCAGCGATACCGGGGAGCTGTTTTTT.

This clone was seen only a few times. The chain uses TRBV2 and TRBJ1-1; 10 nucleotides align to TRBD1. The CDR3 spans 15 residues. Germline V lookup: CDR1 SNHLY, CDR2 FYNNEI. Trimming removed 7 bases from V and 4 bases from J; junction bases left unmatched: 9. CDR3 sequence: CASTRDRGRITEAFF. The CDR3 DNA reads TGTGCCAGCACCCGGGACAGGGGACGGATCACTGAAGCTTTCTTT.

This clone was detected only a few times. The rearrangement uses TRBV5-4 and TRBJ1-2; the match to TRBD1 covers 7 bases. Trimming cost V 4 bases and J 4 bases; bases outside gene matches: 16. The CDR3 is made up of 17 amino acids. Germline CDR1 is SGHNT and CDR2 is YYREEE (reference sequence). The chain's CDR3 is CASSHAQDRRGSYGYTF. DNA for the CDR3: TGTGCCAGCAGCCACGCACAGGACAGGAGGGGTTCCTATGGCTACACCTTC.

The V and J genes are TRBV28 and TRBJ2-1; the D gene is possibly TRBD2 (6 bases). With 5 bases removed from V and 4 bases from J, the gap between germline ends came to 9 bases. Germline assignment: CDR1 MDHEN and CDR2 SYDVKM. This CDR3 contains 13 residues. Here the CDR3 reads CASSGGTYNEQFF. The CDR3 coding sequence is TGTGCCAGCAGTGGAGGGACTTACAATGAGCAGTTCTTC. The full variable domain, in which reference TRBV28 and TRBJ2-1 provide the parts outside the CDR3, is DVKVTQSSRYLVKRTGEKVFLECVQDMDHENMFWYRQDPGLGLRLIYFSYDVKMKEKGDIPEGYSVSREKKERFSLILESASTNQTSMYLCASSGGTYNEQFFGPGTRLTVL.

The chain uses TRBV25-1 and TRBJ2-2; D is unresolved. Germline values: CDR1 MGHDK, CDR2 SYGVNS. CDR3 length: 13 residues. V lost 8 bases and J 5 bases, leaving 12 bases between the germline ends. The CDR3 loop reads CASRTEVTGELFF. DNA for the CDR3: TGTGCCAGCCGGACCGAGGTAACCGGGGAGCTGTTTTTT.

There are a few counts of this clone. The J gene is TRBJ1-1, the V gene TRBV5-6, with TRBD1 matching 8 bases. The CDR3 spans 13 residues. The trim removed 4 bases at V and 11 bases at J, leaving 10 bases unmatched. Germline CDR1 SGHDT, CDR2 YYEEEE. The CDR3 reads CASSPQGVPGAFF. The CDR3 DNA follows: TGTGCCAGCAGCCCACAGGGGGTACCGGGGGCTTTCTTT. The entire variable domain, with the rest obtained from reference TRBV5-6 and TRBJ1-1, is as follows: DAGVTQSPTHLIKTRGQQVTLRCSPKSGHDTVSWYQQALGQGPQFIFQYYEEEERQRGNFPDRFSGHQFPNYSSELNVNALLLGDSALYLCASSPQGVPGAFFGQGTRLTVV.

As to this clone: At the DNA level, this CDR3 is encoded by other sequences in the same sample as well. The chain joins TRBV11-3 to TRBJ1-1; no firm D call. Germline CDR1 SGHNT, CDR2 YENEEA. This CDR3 spans 13 amino acids. With 3 bases removed from V and 2 bases from J, the gap between germline ends came to 7 bases. The CDR3 reads CASSFRGNTEAFF. For the CDR3, the DNA is TGTGCCAGCAGCTTTCGGGGAAACACTGAAGCTTTCTTT.

V is TRBV9 and J is TRBJ1-6; D uncertain. With 3 bases removed from V and 3 bases from J, the gap between germline ends came to 10 bases. Germline values: CDR1 SGDLS, CDR2 YYNGEE. This CDR3 has 15 amino acids. CDR3 loop: CASSETPDYNSPLHF. CDR3 in DNA: TGTGCCAGCAGCGAGACACCTGACTATAATTCACCCCTCCACTTT.

This clone has a handful of counts. This chain uses TRBV7-2 with TRBJ2-5; 13 bases line up with TRBD2. Germline trimming cut 4 bases from V and 2 bases from J; bases unmatched to any gene: 13. The CDR3 has 19 amino acids. Germline CDR1 is SGHTA and CDR2 is FQGNSA. CDR3 DNA sequence: TGTGCCAGCAGCTCCGGACTAGCGGGGGCCGGACGGCTTCAAGAGACCCAGTACTTC. Translating it yields CASSSGLAGAGRLQETQYF.

The chain is built from TRBV7-2 and TRBJ1-2; 10 nucleotides match TRBD1. V lost 5 bases to trimming and J lost 4 bases; unmatched junction nucleotides: 7. CDR1 SGHTA and CDR2 FQGNSA come from the germline V gene. CDR3 size: 15 residues. The CDR3 DNA reads as TGTGCCAGCAGCCGGGACAGGGGATGGGGCTATGGCTACACCTTC. Encoded protein: CASSRDRGWGYGYTF.

J is TRBJ2-5 and V is TRBV7-3; 13 bases map to TRBD2. The germline V gene encodes CDR1 SGHTA and CDR2 FQGTGA. The CDR3 contains 16 residues. V was pared by 5 bases and J by 7 bases, with 10 bases of the junction left unmatched. The CDR3 DNA reads as TGTGCCAGCAGCCTTAGGACTAGCGGGGGCCCCAGGACCCAGTACTTC. Its protein is CASSLRTSGGPRTQYF.

The chain joins TRBV7-9 to TRBJ2-7; D not resolved. The V end was cut by 2 bases, the J end by 0 bases, with 14 bases between. The germline gives CDR1 SEHNR, CDR2 FQNEAQ (reference sequence). CDR3 length: 16 amino acids. CDR3 nucleotides: TGTGCCAGCAGCTTAAATGTGGTAGGCAGCTCCTACGAGCAGTACTTC. Protein: CASSLNVVGSSYEQYF.

A few counts support this clone. The V call is TRBV5-4, the J call TRBJ2-2; D gene uncertain. The CDR3 loop spans 15 amino acids. Germline lookup yields CDR1 SGHNT and CDR2 YYREEE (reference sequence). The V gene lost 4 bases and the J gene lost 1 base, with 11 bases spanning the gap. As DNA, the CDR3 is TGTGCCAGCAGCATGGGCCTGAAGAACACCGGGGAGCTGTTTTTT. Translated: CASSMGLKNTGELFF.

This clone was seen a handful of times. The chain combines TRBV28 with TRBJ2-7, with unresolved D. CDR1 is MDHEN and CDR2 is SYDVKM in the germline V gene. V lost 8 bases, J lost 5 bases, and 7 bases lay in between. The CDR3 runs 10 residues. The CDR3 region has the DNA TGTGCCAGCGGCCCAGACGAGCAGTACTTC. It translates to CASGPDEQYF.

A few counts support this clone. The chain joins TRBV4-1 to TRBJ1-5; TRBD1 aligns across 7 bases. Trimming at V came to 4 bases and at J to 1 base, leaving 7 bases not matched to a gene. The germline V gene encodes CDR1 MGHRA and CDR2 YSYEKL. CDR3 length: 16 residues. The CDR3 region has the DNA TGCGCCAGCAGCCGCCTGACAGGGATCAGCAATCAGCCCCAGCATTTT. This gives the protein CASSRLTGISNQPQHF.

The chain has TRBV4-2 and TRBJ1-1; no clear D. This CDR3 has 13 residues. V shed 4 bases and J shed 5 bases, with 11 bases lying between them. CDR1 and CDR2 from the germline V gene are LGHNA and YNFKEQ. CDR3 bases: TGTGCCAGCAGCCGACCCGGGAGGACTGAAGCTTTCTTT. It is translated as CASSRPGRTEAFF.